The clone carrying this T cell receptor beta chain has a count of ten or more. These data are taken from a study of spatial heterogeneity in lung cancer. Study overall: When available, follow-up PBMC samples taken a median of roughly 26 months after resection were sequenced.

Time point denoted: blood at routine non-recurrence follow-up after resection. CDR1 MGHRA and CDR2 YSYEKL come from the germline V gene. The CDR3 totals 14 residues. V was cut by 4 bases and J by 7 bases, with 14 bases left in between. In the library, each TCR cDNA molecule bore its own unique molecular identifier. Using its own MiXCR run on the 5' RACE reads, TCRdb lists one record per CDR3 protein. The repertoire consists of approximately 70,000 distinct CDR3 sequences, with approximately 8.9% occurring once and the leading ten covering under 2.5%. This sample comprised PBMCs, obtained at follow-up. V usage is TRBV4-1 and J usage is TRBJ1-5; D not certain. The clonotype comes from a female donor with early-stage non-small cell lung cancer. The CDR3 DNA reads TGCGCCAGCAGCCGGACGGACGGAGGACAGCCCCAGCATTTT. It codes for CASSRTDGGQPQHF.